What follows are 18 T cell receptor beta chains derived from one specimen sequenced in a study of identical twins. TCRdb processed the 5' RACE reads anew with MiXCR; each CDR3 protein has one entry. The sample contains more than 1.5 million distinct CDR3 sequences, 25% to 35% of which appear only once. Sample: cord blood. The receptors were sampled from a newborn girl in good health.

The chain recombines TRBV6-5 with TRBJ1-6; 7 nucleotides agree with TRBD1. Germline lookup yields CDR1 MNHEY and CDR2 SVGAGI. CDR3 length: 15 amino acids. Trimming removed 6 bases from V and 5 bases from J; junction bases left unmatched: 7. Here the CDR3 DNA reads TGTGCCAGCAGGCGACAGGGTGGGGATAATTCACCCCTCCACTTT. It is translated as CASRRQGGDNSPLHF.

This clonotype was counted between two and nine times. J is TRBJ2-3 and V is TRBV5-1; a possible D gene is TRBD2 (5 bases). Per germline, CDR1 SGHRS and CDR2 YFSETQ. V lost 4 bases and J 8 bases, leaving 11 bases between the germline ends. There are 12 residues in the CDR3. The CDR3 sequence is CASSHNGITQYF. The CDR3 DNA is TGCGCCAGCAGCCATAACGGGATTACGCAGTATTTT.

This clonotype was seen a few times. The gene calls are TRBV20-1 and TRBJ2-7; D is possibly TRBD2 (6 bases). The CDR3 sequence is 13 residues long. Germline V gene lookup returns CDR1 DFQATT and CDR2 SNEGSKA (reference sequence). V was clipped by 3 bases and J by 2 bases, with 11 bases between them. CDR3 sequence reads: CSASWRDPYEQYF. CDR3 sequence (DNA): TGCAGTGCTAGTTGGCGGGACCCCTACGAGCAGTACTTC.

This clonotype turned up a few times. The chain joins TRBV6-5 to TRBJ2-7; possibly TRBD1 for D (6 bases). The CDR3 sequence is 17 residues long. V was cut by 8 bases and J by 1 base, with 24 bases left in between. CDR1 and CDR2 from the germline V gene are MNHEY and SVGAGI. The CDR3 coding sequence is TGTGCCAGCCGCAGTTACTCTCGACAAAGGGGGTCCTACGAGCAGTACTTC. The encoded protein is CASRSYSRQRGSYEQYF.

In this sample, this clonotype turned up once. This rearrangement joins TRBV27 to TRBJ2-2, with 9 bases fitting TRBD1. V trimming: 7 bases; J trimming: 2 bases; junction bases outside the gene matches: 8. The CDR3 contains 16 residues. Germline V lookup: CDR1 MNHEY, CDR2 SMNVEV (reference sequence). The CDR3 spells CASIAMDRGNTGELFF. The CDR3 bases are TGTGCCAGCATTGCCATGGACAGGGGAAACACCGGGGAGCTGTTTTTT.

On this clonotype itself: A much larger clone differs from this one at a single base, so this may be a read error. CDR3 loop: CASSKITSAPYEQYF. CDR3 sequence (DNA): TGTGCCAGCAGCAAAATAACGAGTGCACCCTACGAGCAGTACTTC. The rearrangement joins TRBV21-1 to TRBJ2-7. TRBV21-1 is a documented pseudogene. The CDR3 covers 15 residues.

V is TRBV14 and J is TRBJ2-5; tentative D call: TRBD1 (6 bases). V was trimmed by 0 bases and J by 11 bases, leaving 25 bases between them. Germline CDR1 and CDR2: SGHDN and FVKESK. The CDR3 covers 17 residues. The CDR3, as DNA: TGTGCCAGCAGCCAAGATTGGGGGCGGCTCACCTACAATGAGCAGTACTTC. It translates to CASSQDWGRLTYNEQYF.

V is TRBV20-1 and J is TRBJ2-7; TRBD1 aligns across 8 bases. From germline, CDR1 is DFQATT and CDR2 SNEGSKA (reference sequence). The CDR3 length is 16 residues. Trimming removed 0 bases from V and 2 bases from J; junction bases left unmatched: 9. CDR3 amino acids: CSARDLDRALAYEQYF. Written as DNA, the CDR3 is TGCAGTGCTAGAGATCTGGACAGGGCCCTCGCCTACGAGCAGTACTTC.

The rearrangement joins TRBV7-9 to TRBJ2-3, with TRBD1 identical over 9 bases. Germline V gene sequence: CDR1 SEHNR, CDR2 FQNEAQ (reference sequence). The V and J ends lost 5 bases and 4 bases, in that order; junction bases with no gene match: 7. CDR3 length equals 15 residues. CDR3 protein: CASSGWDREADTQYF. The CDR3 bases are TGTGCCAGCAGCGGTTGGGACAGGGAAGCAGATACGCAGTATTTT.

This clonotype was found a few times. The chain uses TRBV4-1 and TRBJ2-3; TRBD1 is a possible D gene (5 bases). The CDR3 consists of 14 residues. Trimming stripped 2 bases from V and 5 bases from J, with 11 bases between. Germline lookup yields CDR1 MGHRA and CDR2 YSYEKL. CDR3 nucleotide sequence: TGCGCCAGCAGCCAACCTCGACAGAAAGATACGCAGTATTTT. Encoded protein: CASSQPRQKDTQYF.

This clonotype turned up a few times. The chain carries TRBV2 and TRBJ1-6; D is undetermined. Trimming took 2 bases from V and 10 from J, leaving 12 bases between them. CDR1 SNHLY and CDR2 FYNNEI come from the germline V gene. The CDR3 contains 14 residues. CDR3 in amino acids: CASSEKGGGSPLHF. In DNA, the CDR3 is TGTGCCAGCAGTGAAAAGGGTGGCGGATCACCCCTCCACTTT. Full variable domain (remainder filled in from reference TRBV2 and TRBJ1-6): EPEVTQTPSHQVTQMGQEVILRCVPISNHLYFYWYRQILGQKVEFLVSFYNNEISEKSEIFDDQFSVERPDGSNFTLKIRSTKLEDSAMYFCASSEKGGGSPLHFGNGTRLTVT.

This clonotype has only one observation. The chain carries TRBV9 and TRBJ2-3, with 10 nucleotides matching TRBD2. The CDR3 has 15 amino acids. The V and J ends lost 0 bases and 5 bases, in that order; junction bases with no gene match: 3. CDR1 and CDR2 (germline): SGDLS, YYNGEE. CDR3: CASSVGTSGLDTQYF. The CDR3 DNA is TGTGCCAGCAGCGTAGGGACTAGCGGTTTAGATACGCAGTATTTT. The entire variable domain, with the rest obtained from reference TRBV9 and TRBJ2-3, is as follows: DSGVTQTPKHLITATGQRVTLRCSPRSGDLSVYWYQQSLDQGLQFLIQYYNGEERAKGNILERFSAQQFPDLHSELNLSSLELGDSALYFCASSVGTSGLDTQYFGPGTRLTVL.

The rearrangement joins TRBV4-1 to TRBJ2-2; D remains unclear. Germline CDR1 MGHRA, CDR2 YSYEKL. The CDR3 consists of 14 residues. Trimming took 3 bases from V and 6 from J, leaving 11 bases between them. The CDR3 DNA reads TGCGCCAGCAGCCATTTAGGCCGTGCCGGGGAGCTGTTTTTT. This codes for CASSHLGRAGELFF.

The rearrangement joins TRBV2 to TRBJ1-6; TRBD1 is a possible D gene (5 bases). Germline V gene data show CDR1 as SNHLY and CDR2 as FYNNEI. The CDR3 sequence is 13 residues long. Between the trimmed V and J ends, which lost 6 bases and 7 bases, there was a span of 10 bases. The CDR3: CASRRGVNSPLHF. The CDR3 DNA reads as TGTGCCAGCAGGCGGGGGGTCAATTCACCCCTCCACTTT.

The sample holds a few counts of this clonotype. The chain combines TRBV7-9 with TRBJ2-5, with unresolved D. Germline CDR1 reads SEHNR; CDR2 reads FQNEAQ (reference sequence). V was shortened by 0 bases and J by 3 bases, with 17 bases between the two germline ends. The CDR3 extends over 17 amino acids. The CDR3 loop is CASSLADPPTSKETQYF. The CDR3 bases are TGTGCCAGCAGCTTAGCCGACCCTCCCACCTCCAAAGAGACCCAGTACTTC.

This clonotype was recorded many times. The rearrangement links TRBV5-1 to TRBJ2-1; D not resolved. The length of the CDR3 is 17 residues. CDR1 is SGHRS and CDR2 is YFSETQ in the germline V gene. V was cut by 0 bases and J by 4 bases, with 17 bases left in between. The CDR3 DNA reads as TGCGCCAGCAGCTTGGCCGGCTCCCAAGGCATATACAATGAGCAGTTCTTC. This gives the protein CASSLAGSQGIYNEQFF.

This clonotype appeared many times. The CDR3: CASSLGTRVYNEQFF. CDR3 coding DNA: TGTGCCAGCAGTTTAGGGACTAGGGTCTACAATGAGCAGTTCTTC. The chain couples TRBV12-3 or TRBV12-4 to TRBJ2-1, with TRBD2 matching over 7 bases. The trim removed 1 base at V and 3 bases at J, leaving 3 bases unmatched. The CDR3 is made up of 15 amino acids.

This clonotype has only a few counts. V usage is TRBV28 and J usage is TRBJ2-4; D is perhaps TRBD1 (6 bases). Deletions cut 5 bases from V and 0 bases from J, with 17 bases between. CDR3 length: 17 amino acids. Germline CDR1 MDHEN, CDR2 SYDVKM. As DNA, the CDR3 is TGTGCCAGCAGTCTCCGAAGGGGGTTACTAGCCAAAAACATTCAGTACTTC. Amino acids: CASSLRRGLLAKNIQYF. Looking up the rest from reference TRBV28 and TRBJ2-4 gives the full variable domain: DVKVTQSSRYLVKRTGEKVFLECVQDMDHENMFWYRQDPGLGLRLIYFSYDVKMKEKGDIPEGYSVSREKKERFSLILESASTNQTSMYLCASSLRRGLLAKNIQYFGAGTRLSVL.